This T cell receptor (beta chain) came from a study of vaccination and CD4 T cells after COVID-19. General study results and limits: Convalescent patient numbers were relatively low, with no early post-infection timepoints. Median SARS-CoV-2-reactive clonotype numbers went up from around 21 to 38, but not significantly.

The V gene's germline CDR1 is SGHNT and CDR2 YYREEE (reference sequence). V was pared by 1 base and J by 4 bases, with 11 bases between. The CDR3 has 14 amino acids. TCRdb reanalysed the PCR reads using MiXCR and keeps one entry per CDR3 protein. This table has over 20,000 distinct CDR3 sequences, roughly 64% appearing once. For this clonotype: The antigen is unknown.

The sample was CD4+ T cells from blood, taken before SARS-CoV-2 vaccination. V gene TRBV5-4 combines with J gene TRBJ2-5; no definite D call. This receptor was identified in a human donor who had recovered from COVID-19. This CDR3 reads CASSLYNSLETQYF. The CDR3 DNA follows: TGTGCCAGCAGCTTGTATAACAGTTTAGAGACCCAGTACTTC.